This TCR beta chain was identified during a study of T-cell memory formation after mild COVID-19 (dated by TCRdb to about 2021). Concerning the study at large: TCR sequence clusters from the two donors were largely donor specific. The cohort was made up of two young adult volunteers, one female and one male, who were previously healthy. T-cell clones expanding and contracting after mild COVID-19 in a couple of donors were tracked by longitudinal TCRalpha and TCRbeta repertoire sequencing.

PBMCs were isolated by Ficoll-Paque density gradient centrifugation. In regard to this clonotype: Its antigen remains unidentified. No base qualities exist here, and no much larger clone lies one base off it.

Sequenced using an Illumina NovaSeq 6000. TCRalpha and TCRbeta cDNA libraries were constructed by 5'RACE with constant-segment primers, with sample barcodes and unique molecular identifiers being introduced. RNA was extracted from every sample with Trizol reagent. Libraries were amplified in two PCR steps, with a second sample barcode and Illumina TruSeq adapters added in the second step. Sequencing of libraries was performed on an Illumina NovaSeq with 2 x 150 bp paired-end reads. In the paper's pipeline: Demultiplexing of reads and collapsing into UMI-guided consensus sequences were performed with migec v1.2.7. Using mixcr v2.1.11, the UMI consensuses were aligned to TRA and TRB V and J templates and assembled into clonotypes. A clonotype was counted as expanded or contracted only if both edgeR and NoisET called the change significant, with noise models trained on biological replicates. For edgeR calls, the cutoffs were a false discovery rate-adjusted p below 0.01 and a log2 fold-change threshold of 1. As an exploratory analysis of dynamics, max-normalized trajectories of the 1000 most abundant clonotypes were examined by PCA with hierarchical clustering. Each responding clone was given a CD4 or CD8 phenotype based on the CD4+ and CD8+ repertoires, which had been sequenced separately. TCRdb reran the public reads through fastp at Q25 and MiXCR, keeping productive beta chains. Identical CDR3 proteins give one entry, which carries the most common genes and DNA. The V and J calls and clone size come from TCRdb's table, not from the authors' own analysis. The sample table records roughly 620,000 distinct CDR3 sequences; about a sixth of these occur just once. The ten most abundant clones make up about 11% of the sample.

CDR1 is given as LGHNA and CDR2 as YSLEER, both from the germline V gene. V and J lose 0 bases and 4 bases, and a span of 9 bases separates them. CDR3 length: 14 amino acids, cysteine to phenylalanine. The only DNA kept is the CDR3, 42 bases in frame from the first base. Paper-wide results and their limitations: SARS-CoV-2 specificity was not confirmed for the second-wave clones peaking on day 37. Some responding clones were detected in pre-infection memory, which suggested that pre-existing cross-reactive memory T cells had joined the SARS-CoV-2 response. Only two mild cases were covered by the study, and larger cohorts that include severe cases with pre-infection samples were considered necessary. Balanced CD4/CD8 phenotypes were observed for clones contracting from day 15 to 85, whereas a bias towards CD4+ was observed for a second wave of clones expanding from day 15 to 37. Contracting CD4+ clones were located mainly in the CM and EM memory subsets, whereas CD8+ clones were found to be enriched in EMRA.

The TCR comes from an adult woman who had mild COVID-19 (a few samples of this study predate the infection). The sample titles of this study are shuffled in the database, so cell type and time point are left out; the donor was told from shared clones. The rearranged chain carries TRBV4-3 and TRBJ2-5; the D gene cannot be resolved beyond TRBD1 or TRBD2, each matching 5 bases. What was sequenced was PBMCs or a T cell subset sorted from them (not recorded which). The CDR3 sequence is CASSQDPGGETQYF. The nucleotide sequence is TGCGCCAGCAGCCAAGATCCTGGGGGAGAGACCCAGTACTTC.